This T cell receptor beta chain emerged from a study of blood T cell repertoires in COVID-19. The CDR3 is made up of 15 amino acids. Germline CDR1 reads MDHEN; CDR2 reads SYDVKM. V shed 6 bases, J shed 2 bases, and the junction held 9 bases outside the gene matches. Profiled with immunoSEQ multiplex PCR; TCRdb holds only in-frame clones, not every one. The repertoire consists of 200,000 or so clones, with around nine tenths occurring once and the leading ten covering roughly 3%. V and J are TRBV28 and TRBJ2-7; 8 bases line up with TRBD1. The sequenced material came from peripheral blood. This receptor was taken from a man aged 55 to 70 with acute or convalescent COVID-19. The CDR3 DNA sequence: TGTGCCAGCAGCTCAATAGGACAGGGCCCCTACGAGCAGTACTTC. Protein sequence: CASSSIGQGPYEQYF.